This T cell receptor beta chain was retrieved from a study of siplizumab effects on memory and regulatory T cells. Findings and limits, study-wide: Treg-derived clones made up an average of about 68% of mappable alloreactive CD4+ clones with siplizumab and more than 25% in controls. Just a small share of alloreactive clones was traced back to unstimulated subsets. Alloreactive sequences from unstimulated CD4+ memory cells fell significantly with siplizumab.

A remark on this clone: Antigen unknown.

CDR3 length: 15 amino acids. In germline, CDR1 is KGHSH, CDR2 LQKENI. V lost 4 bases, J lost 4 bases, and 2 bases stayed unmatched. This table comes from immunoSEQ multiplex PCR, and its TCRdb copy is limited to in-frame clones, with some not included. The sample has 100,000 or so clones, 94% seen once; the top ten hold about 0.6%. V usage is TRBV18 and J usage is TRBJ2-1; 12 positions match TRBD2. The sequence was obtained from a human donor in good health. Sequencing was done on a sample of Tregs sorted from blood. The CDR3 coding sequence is TGTGCCAGCTCACTCCTAGCGGGAGGGTACAATGAGCAGTTCTTC. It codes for CASSLLAGGYNEQFF.